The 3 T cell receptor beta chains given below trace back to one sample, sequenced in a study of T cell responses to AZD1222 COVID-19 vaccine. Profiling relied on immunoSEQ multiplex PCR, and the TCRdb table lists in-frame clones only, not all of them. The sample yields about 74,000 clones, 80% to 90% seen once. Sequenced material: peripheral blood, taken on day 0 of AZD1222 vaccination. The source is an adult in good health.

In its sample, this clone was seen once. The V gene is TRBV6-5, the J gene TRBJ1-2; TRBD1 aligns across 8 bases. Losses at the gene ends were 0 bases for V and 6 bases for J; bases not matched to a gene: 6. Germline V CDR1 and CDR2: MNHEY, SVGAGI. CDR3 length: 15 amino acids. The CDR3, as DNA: TGTGCCAGCAGTTACTCGGCGGACAGGGCGGATGGCTACACCTTC. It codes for CASSYSADRADGYTF.

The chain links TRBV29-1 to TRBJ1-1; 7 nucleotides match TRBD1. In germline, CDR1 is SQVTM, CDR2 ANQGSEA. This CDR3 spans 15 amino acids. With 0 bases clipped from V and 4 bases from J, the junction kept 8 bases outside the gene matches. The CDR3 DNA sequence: TGCAGCGTTGAAGATCCGACACAGGGGTCCACTGAAGCTTTCTTT. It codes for CSVEDPTQGSTEAFF.

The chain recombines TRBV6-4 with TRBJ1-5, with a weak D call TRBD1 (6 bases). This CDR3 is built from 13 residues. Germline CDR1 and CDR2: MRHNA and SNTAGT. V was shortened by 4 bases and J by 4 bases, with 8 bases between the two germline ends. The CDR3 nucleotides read TGTGCCAGCAGTGCTGACAGGAATCAGCCCCAGCATTTT. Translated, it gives CASSADRNQPQHF.